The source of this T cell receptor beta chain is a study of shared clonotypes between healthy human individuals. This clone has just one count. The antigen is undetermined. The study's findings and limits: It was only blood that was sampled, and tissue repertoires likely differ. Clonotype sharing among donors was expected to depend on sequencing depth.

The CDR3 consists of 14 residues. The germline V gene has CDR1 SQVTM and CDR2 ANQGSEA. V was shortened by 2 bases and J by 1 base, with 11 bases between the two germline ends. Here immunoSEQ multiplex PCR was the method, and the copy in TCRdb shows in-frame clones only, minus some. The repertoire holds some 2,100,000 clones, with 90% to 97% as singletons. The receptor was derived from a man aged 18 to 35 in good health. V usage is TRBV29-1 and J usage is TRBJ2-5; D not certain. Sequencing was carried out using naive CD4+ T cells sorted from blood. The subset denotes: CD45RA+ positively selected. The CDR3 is CSVESEVSQETQYF. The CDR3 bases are TGCAGCGTTGAATCCGAGGTTTCCCAAGAGACCCAGTACTTC.